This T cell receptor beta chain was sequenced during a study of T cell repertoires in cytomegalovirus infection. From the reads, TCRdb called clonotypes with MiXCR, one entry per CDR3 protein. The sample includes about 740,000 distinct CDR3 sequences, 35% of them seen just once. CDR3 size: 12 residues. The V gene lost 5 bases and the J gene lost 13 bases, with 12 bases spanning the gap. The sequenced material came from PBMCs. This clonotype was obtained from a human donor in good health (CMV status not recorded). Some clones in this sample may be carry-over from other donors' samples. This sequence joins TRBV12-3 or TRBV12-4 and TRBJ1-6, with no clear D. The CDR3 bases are TGTGCCAGCAGTAGAGCGGTGGGGCCCCTCCACTTT. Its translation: CASSRAVGPLHF.